This T cell receptor (beta chain) is drawn from a study of graft-versus-host responses after intestinal transplantation. Study-wide context: Recipients had transplants, and these were multivisceral, liver-intestinal, or isolated intestinal. Anti-thymocyte globulin served as induction for all recipients, who then took tacrolimus and steroids for around 3 years. Study findings and constraints: Marrow from the recipient contained GvH clones, some of which had appeared first in ileum or blood. High graft-versus-host to host-versus-graft clonal ratios were seen in allografts of patients with graft-donor T cell macrochimerism.

Libraries were prepared by immunoSEQ multiplex PCR; TCRdb keeps only in-frame clonotypes and omits some of them. The sample carries roughly 130,000 clones, about nine tenths recorded once. Remarks on this clone: The antigen is not known.

CDR1 is MNHEY and CDR2 is SVGAGI in the germline V gene. Trimming removed 0 bases from V and 6 bases from J, with 8 bases in between. CDR3 length: 14 residues. Here the sequenced sample was unstimulated CD4+ T cells sorted from spleen or lymph node cells, taken before intestinal transplant. The V and J genes are TRBV6-5 and TRBJ2-2; the D is unclear. The TCR sequence derives from a human donor who received an intestinal transplant. CDR3 bases: TGTGCCAGCAGTTACTCGCGAATTTCCGGGGAGCTGTTTTTT. Residues: CASSYSRISGELFF.